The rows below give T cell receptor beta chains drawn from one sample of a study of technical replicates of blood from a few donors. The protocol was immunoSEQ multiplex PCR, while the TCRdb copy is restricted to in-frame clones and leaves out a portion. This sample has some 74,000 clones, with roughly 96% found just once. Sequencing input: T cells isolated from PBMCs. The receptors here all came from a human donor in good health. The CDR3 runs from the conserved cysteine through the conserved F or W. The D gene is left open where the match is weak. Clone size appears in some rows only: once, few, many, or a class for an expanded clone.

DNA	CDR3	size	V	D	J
TGTGCCAGCAGTTACGAGGGGGACTCCTACGAGCAGTACTTC	CASSYEGDSYEQYF	once	TRBV6-6	.	TRBJ2-7
TGTGCCAGCAGCTTGGGACAGGGGTTTAATGAGCAGTTCTTC	CASSLGQGFNEQFF	once	TRBV11-3	TRBD1	TRBJ2-1
TGCGCCAGCAGCTTGGAACAGTCCCGGAATAATTCACCCCTCCACTTT	CASSLEQSRNNSPLHF	.	TRBV5-1	.	TRBJ1-6
TGTGCCACGGGACAGGATTCCTACGAGCAGTACTTC	CATGQDSYEQYF	.	TRBV10-3	TRBD1	TRBJ2-7
TGTGCCAGTAGTATGGGGGACAGGTTCCAAGAGACCCAGTACTTC	CASSMGDRFQETQYF	.	TRBV19	TRBD1	TRBJ2-5
TGTGCCAGCAGTGAAATGTCGCGGGAGACCCAGTACTTC	CASSEMSRETQYF	.	TRBV6-1	.	TRBJ2-5
TGTGCCAGCAGCCCGACAGTCAGCGGGGGCTACACCTTC	CASSPTVSGGYTF	.	TRBV14	.	TRBJ1-2
TGTGCCAGCAGCCCTGCCCCGGGGACAAAATCCTACGAGCAGTACTTC	CASSPAPGTKSYEQYF	.	TRBV7-6	.	TRBJ2-7
TGTGCCAGCAGTGCAGACAGGGACACTGAAGCTTTCTTT	CASSADRDTEAFF	once	TRBV6-1	TRBD1	TRBJ1-1
TGTGCCAGCAGTTCGGACAGGGGACAAGAGACCCAGTACTTC	CASSSDRGQETQYF	.	TRBV28	TRBD1	TRBJ2-5
TGTGCCAGCAGTATACCCCCCGACTGGGGGGTCTACGAGCAGTACTTC	CASSIPPDWGVYEQYF	.	TRBV28	.	TRBJ2-7
TGTGCCATCAGTGACAGGGAGGGGGTCGAGACCCAGTACTTC	CAISDREGVETQYF	.	TRBV10-3	.	TRBJ2-5
TGTGCCATCAGTGAGTCGGGCAGGAGGCGTGTTACTGAAGCTTTCTTT	CAISESGRRRVTEAFF	.	TRBV10-3	.	TRBJ1-1
TGTGCCAGCAGGCCCATCCTAGCGGGAGGTGACAATGAGCAGTTCTTC	CASRPILAGGDNEQFF	.	TRBV11-2	TRBD2	TRBJ2-1
TGCGCCAGCAGCCTGGACGGGACACTGTTTAGAGGGGAGCAGTACTTC	CASSLDGTLFRGEQYF	few	TRBV5-1	.	TRBJ2-7
TGTGCCAGCAGCTCAGGGTTGGGCTACACCTTC	CASSSGLGYTF	once	TRBV7-6	.	TRBJ1-2
TGTGCCAGTGGACAGGTGGGCTACACCTTC	CASGQVGYTF	.	TRBV2	TRBD1	TRBJ1-2
TGTGCCAGCAGCTTAGTGGCAGGGGACTATGGCTACACCTTC	CASSLVAGDYGYTF	.	TRBV7-2	.	TRBJ1-2
TGCGCCAGCAGCCTGGGGAGCTCCTACAATGAGCAGTTCTTC	CASSLGSSYNEQFF	once	TRBV5-1	.	TRBJ2-1
TGTGCCAGCAGCCCCCTCGCGGACACAGATACGCAGTATTTT	CASSPLADTDTQYF	.	TRBV11-1	.	TRBJ2-3
TGTGCCAGCAGCTTGAAGGTGGCGGGAGGGCGGGCGGATGAGCAGTTCTTC	CASSLKVAGGRADEQFF	.	TRBV13	TRBD2	TRBJ2-1
TGTGCCAGCAGCTACTCAGGGGGTGGGACTGAAGCTTTCTTT	CASSYSGGGTEAFF	.	TRBV7-3	TRBD1	TRBJ1-1
TGTGCCAGCAGCTTGGGAGATCCATACGAGCAGTACTTC	CASSLGDPYEQYF	.	TRBV7-6	.	TRBJ2-7
TGTGCCAGCAGCCAAGATCGGTGGAGCTCCTACGAGCAGTACTTC	CASSQDRWSSYEQYF	.	TRBV14	.	TRBJ2-7
TGTGCCAGCAGCCCGAGAGCGGGGGGAGTGCCAGATACGCAGTATTTT	CASSPRAGGVPDTQYF	.	TRBV9	TRBD2	TRBJ2-3
TGTGCCAGCAGAGAGACTAGTATGGAGACCCAGTACTTC	CASRETSMETQYF	.	TRBV2	.	TRBJ2-5
TGTGCCAGCAGTAACTTAGCGGGGGCCGTCACCGGGGAGCTGTTTTTT	CASSNLAGAVTGELFF	.	TRBV6-5	TRBD2	TRBJ2-2
TGTGCCAGCAACCTAGGACTAGCGGGAGGGGAGCAGCAGTACTTC	CASNLGLAGGEQQYF	.	TRBV5-8	TRBD2	TRBJ2-7
TGTGCAAGTCGTTTACGGGCCTTCACAGGGGTAGAAAACACCATATATTTT	CASRLRAFTGVENTIYF	.	TRBV12-2	.	TRBJ1-3
TGTGCCAGCGGAGGAGACATTTTGAACACTGAAGCTTTCTTT	CASGGDILNTEAFF	.	TRBV5-4	.	TRBJ1-1
TGTGCCAGCAGTAAAGGACTAGATACGCAGTATTTT	CASSKGLDTQYF	.	TRBV6-5	.	TRBJ2-3
TGTGCCAGCAGTGAATGGCTAGCGGAGAGGGCCGCCTACGAGCAGTACTTC	CASSEWLAERAAYEQYF	once	TRBV6-1	TRBD2	TRBJ2-7